Here is one T cell receptor beta chain with its context. The data belong to a study of blood T cell repertoires in COVID-19. Study at large: The study drew acute and convalescent COVID-19 samples from the United States, Italy and Spain. In each case, the material was cDNA or gDNA derived from T cells, B-cell-depleted T cells, or PBMCs.

Sequencing was performed with immunoSEQ multiplex PCR; in TCRdb, only in-frame clones are kept and a portion is missing. Of about 270,000 clones listed, around 80% were seen once; the top ten hold 4.5% to 6.5%. The CDR3 runs to 13 residues. Trimming shortened V by 1 base and J by 5 bases, and 8 bases separated the two germline ends. Germline V gene lookup returns CDR1 SGHVS and CDR2 FQNEAQ. This sequence originates from an elderly man with acute or convalescent COVID-19. This chain links TRBV7-8 with TRBJ2-5, with D possibly TRBD1 on 6 matching bases. The sample was peripheral blood. CDR3 residues: CASSLGGGETQYF. For the CDR3, the DNA is TGTGCCAGCAGCTTAGGTGGGGGCGAGACCCAGTACTTC.